This T cell receptor (beta chain) was documented in a study of T cell changes during pregnancy in multiple sclerosis. The table came from immunoSEQ multiplex PCR; TCRdb's copy has only in-frame clones and leaves some out. The sample contains about 20,000 clones, approximately 90% of which appear only once. Germline CDR1 reads SGDLS; CDR2 reads YYNGEE. V lost 4 bases, J lost 5 bases, and 9 bases stayed unmatched. The CDR3 extends over 15 amino acids. The TCR comes from a female donor in good health, enrolled as a control in a pregnancy study. The sample here was CD8+ T cells from peripheral blood mononuclear cells, taken after pregnancy. This chain uses TRBV9 with TRBJ2-3, with 8 bases identical to TRBD2. This CDR3 is CASSSREGREDTQYF. In nucleotides, the CDR3 is TGTGCCAGCAGCTCCCGGGAGGGGAGGGAAGATACGCAGTATTTT.